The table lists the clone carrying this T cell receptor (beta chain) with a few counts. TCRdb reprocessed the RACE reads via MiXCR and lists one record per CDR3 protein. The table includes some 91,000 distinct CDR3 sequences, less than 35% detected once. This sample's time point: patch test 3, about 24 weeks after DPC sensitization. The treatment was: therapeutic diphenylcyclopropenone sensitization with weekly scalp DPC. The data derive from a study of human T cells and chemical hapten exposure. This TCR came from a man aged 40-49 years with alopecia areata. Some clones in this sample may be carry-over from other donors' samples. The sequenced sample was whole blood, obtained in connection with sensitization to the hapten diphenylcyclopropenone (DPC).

DNA of the CDR3: TGCAGCGTTGTGTTAGCGGGTCACCACACAGATACGCAGTATTTT. Translated, it gives CSVVLAGHHTDTQYF. The chain couples TRBV29-1 to TRBJ2-3, with 7 bases aligning to TRBD2. V trimming: 4 bases; J trimming: 2 bases; junction bases outside the gene matches: 9. Germline V gene sequence: CDR1 SQVTM, CDR2 ANQGSEA. The CDR3 sequence is 15 residues long.